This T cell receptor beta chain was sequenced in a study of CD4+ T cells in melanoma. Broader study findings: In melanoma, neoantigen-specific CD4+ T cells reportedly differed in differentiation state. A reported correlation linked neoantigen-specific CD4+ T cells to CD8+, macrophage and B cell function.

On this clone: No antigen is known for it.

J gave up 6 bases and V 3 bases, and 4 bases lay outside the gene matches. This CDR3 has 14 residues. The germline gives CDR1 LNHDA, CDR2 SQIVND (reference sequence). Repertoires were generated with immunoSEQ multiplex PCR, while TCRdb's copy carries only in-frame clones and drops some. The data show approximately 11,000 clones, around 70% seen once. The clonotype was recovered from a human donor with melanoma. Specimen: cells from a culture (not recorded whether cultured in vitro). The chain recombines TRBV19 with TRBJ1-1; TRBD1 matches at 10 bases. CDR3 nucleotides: TGTGCCAGTAGTATGTGGGACAGGGGATCTGAAGCTTTCTTT. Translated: CASSMWDRGSEAFF.